Following are 21 T cell receptor beta chains from one sample sequenced in a study of T cell changes during pregnancy in multiple sclerosis. Sequencing used immunoSEQ multiplex PCR; TCRdb keeps in-frame clones, though not all of them. The sample consists of more than 35,000 clones, just over 90% of them appearing once. Sequences were derived from CD4+ T cells from peripheral blood mononuclear cells, sampled in the third trimester of pregnancy. All receptors come from a female donor with multiple sclerosis, enrolled in a pregnancy study.

This chain links TRBV2 with TRBJ1-4; maybe TRBD1 (6 bases). Germline assignment: CDR1 SNHLY and CDR2 FYNNEI. The CDR3 contains 15 residues. V shed 7 bases and J shed 2 bases, with 14 bases lying between them. CDR3 in DNA: TGTGCCAGCACTCTCGCAGGGGTTACTAATGAAAAACTGTTTTTT. Protein sequence: CASTLAGVTNEKLFF. Full variable domain (rest looked up from reference TRBV2 and TRBJ1-4): EPEVTQTPSHQVTQMGQEVILRCVPISNHLYFYWYRQILGQKVEFLVSFYNNEISEKSEIFDDQFSVERPDGSNFTLKIRSTKLEDSAMYFCASTLAGVTNEKLFFGSGTQLSVL.

This chain uses TRBV5-1 with TRBJ1-5, with 8 nucleotides matching TRBD1. This CDR3 spans 15 amino acids. With V trimmed by 4 bases and J by 7 bases, 10 bases remained unmatched. CDR1 is SGHRS, CDR2 YFSETQ, per germline. CDR3 sequence: CASSTGQGREQPQHF. CDR3 DNA sequence: TGCGCCAGCAGCACCGGACAGGGCCGGGAGCAGCCCCAGCATTTT. Based on the CDR3 plus reference TRBV5-1 and TRBJ1-5, the full variable domain is KAGVTQTPRYLIKTRGQQVTLSCSPISGHRSVSWYQQTPGQGLQFLFEYFSETQRNKGNFPGRFSGRQFSNSRSEMNVSTLELGDSALYLCASSTGQGREQPQHFGDGTRLSIL.

The chain joins TRBV10-1 to TRBJ2-5; no clear D. Trimming cost V 5 bases and J 1 base, with 14 bases left between them. The CDR3 is 15 amino acids. CDR1 is WNHNN and CDR2 is SYGVQD in the germline V gene (reference sequence). DNA of the CDR3: TGCGCCAGCAGTCCCCCTGTCCCAGGCCAAGAGACCCAGTACTTC. Translation gives CASSPPVPGQETQYF.

V and J are TRBV7-3 and TRBJ2-1; D gene unclear. The CDR3 sequence is 13 residues long. Germline values: CDR1 SGHTA, CDR2 FQGTGA. The V end was cut by 6 bases, the J end by 2 bases, with 8 bases between. The CDR3 reads CASSQSPYNEQFF. The CDR3 DNA sequence: TGTGCCAGCAGTCAGTCCCCCTACAATGAGCAGTTCTTC.

The gene calls are TRBV6-5 and TRBJ1-5; D ambiguous. The CDR3 extends over 13 amino acids. With 4 bases removed from V and 5 bases from J, the gap between germline ends came to 9 bases. Germline V CDR1 and CDR2: MNHEY, SVGAGI. In DNA form, the CDR3 reads TGTGCCAGCAGTTTCGGGGTAGATCAGCCCCAGCATTTT. It yields the protein CASSFGVDQPQHF.

This sequence joins TRBV11-2 and TRBJ2-7, with 10 positions matching TRBD1. Losses at the gene ends were 5 bases for V and 6 bases for J; bases not matched to a gene: 4. Germline V gene lookup returns CDR1 SGHAT and CDR2 FQNNGV. The CDR3 spans 13 residues. This CDR3 reads CASSRDRGGEQYF. The CDR3 DNA follows: TGTGCCAGCAGCCGGGACAGGGGAGGCGAGCAGTACTTC.

This clone was found a few times. The chain recombines TRBV7-2 with TRBJ2-7; possibly TRBD1 for D (5 bases). This CDR3 region has 11 residues. Germline V gives CDR1 SGHTA, CDR2 FQGNSA. The germline V and J ends were trimmed by 0 bases and 10 bases, with 7 bases remaining between them. The chain's CDR3 is CASSLAGQQYF. The CDR3 DNA is TGTGCCAGCAGCTTAGCGGGGCAACAGTACTTC.

The V gene is TRBV19, the J gene TRBJ2-1; possibly TRBD2 for D (6 bases). The germline V gene has CDR1 LNHDA and CDR2 SQIVND (reference sequence). The CDR3 runs to 13 residues. Between the trimmed V and J ends, which lost 2 bases and 7 bases, there was a span of 9 bases. The CDR3 bases are TGTGCCAGTAGTATAACGGGGGATAATGAGCAGTTCTTC. It codes for CASSITGDNEQFF.

This clone was observed once. This sequence joins TRBV7-9 and TRBJ2-7; TRBD1 matches at 8 bases. With 3 bases clipped from V and 4 bases from J, the junction kept 5 bases outside the gene matches. The CDR3 extends over 14 amino acids. The germline V gene encodes CDR1 SEHNR and CDR2 FQNEAQ (reference sequence). The CDR3 nucleotides are TGTGCCAGCAGCTTCTCCAGGGGGCGATACGAGCAGTACTTC. Residues: CASSFSRGRYEQYF.

The genes are TRBV5-1 and TRBJ2-1; no clear D gene. CDR3 size: 14 residues. In germline, CDR1 is SGHRS, CDR2 YFSETQ. V was clipped by 0 bases and J by 4 bases, with 8 bases between them. The CDR3 sequence is CASSLDALYNEQFF. The CDR3 nucleotides are TGCGCCAGCAGCTTGGATGCGCTATACAATGAGCAGTTCTTC.

This chain links TRBV2 with TRBJ2-2; TRBD2 might be the D (6 bases). CDR3 length: 14 amino acids. Germline CDR1 is SNHLY and CDR2 is FYNNEI. Between the trimmed V and J ends, which lost 7 bases and 5 bases, there was a span of 14 bases. CDR3 protein: CASTGVGVTGELFF. The DNA for the CDR3 is TGTGCCAGCACGGGGGTTGGGGTTACCGGGGAGCTGTTTTTT.

The genes are TRBV5-1 and TRBJ1-1; TRBD1 aligns across 7 bases. J was trimmed by 14 bases and V by 2 bases; bases with no gene match: 12. Germline V gene lookup returns CDR1 SGHRS and CDR2 YFSETQ. CDR3 length: 13 amino acids. The CDR3 loop reads CASSFFSTTGYFF. The CDR3 DNA sequence: TGCGCCAGCAGCTTTTTTTCTACGACAGGGTACTTCTTT.

V and J are TRBV4-3 and TRBJ1-2; possible D gene TRBD1, 5 bases. Germline V gives CDR1 LGHNA, CDR2 YSLEER. The CDR3 is made up of 14 amino acids. Trimming took off 4 bases at V and 8 bases at J, with 17 bases between the two ends. The CDR3 spells CASSLAGTGGGYTF. The CDR3 bases are TGCGCCAGCAGCCTGGCCGGGACGGGAGGAGGCTACACCTTC.

The CDR3 sequence: CASSYVASGGYEQYF. In DNA, the CDR3 is TGTGCCAGCAGTTACGTAGCTAGCGGGGGTTACGAGCAGTACTTC. The V and J genes are TRBV6-5 and TRBJ2-7; 10 bases map to TRBD2. Germline V CDR1 and CDR2: MNHEY, SVGAGI. The J segment lost 4 bases and the V segment lost 2 bases, leaving 5 bases of the junction unmatched. The CDR3 length is 15 residues.

Here the CDR3 reads CAWSLKGARTSGYEQYF. The CDR3 DNA reads TGTGCCTGGAGTTTGAAGGGGGCTAGGACTAGCGGCTACGAGCAGTACTTC. The rearrangement joins TRBV30 to TRBJ2-7; 10 bases map to TRBD2. CDR3 length equals 17 residues. Germline values: CDR1 GTSNPN, CDR2 SVGIG (reference sequence). The trim removed 2 bases at V and 3 bases at J, leaving 13 bases unmatched.

Turning to this clone: Mismatch with germline at one junction end may stem from a read error. The V and J genes are TRBV27 and TRBJ1-2, with TRBD1 matching 10 bases. Germline V lookup: CDR1 MNHEY, CDR2 SMNVEV (reference sequence). The CDR3 is made up of 17 amino acids. The CDR3 bases are TGTGCCAGCAGTTTATATGTTGTCGACAGGGGGCATCGTGGCTACATCTTC. This sequence encodes CASSLYVVDRGHRGYIF.

The gene calls are TRBV7-9 and TRBJ2-3, with 11 bases lining up with TRBD2. The V gene's germline CDR1 is SEHNR and CDR2 FQNEAQ (reference sequence). With 0 bases clipped from V and 4 bases from J, the junction kept 3 bases outside the gene matches. CDR3 length: 16 residues. CDR3 nucleotide sequence: TGTGCCAGCAGCTTAGCTAGCGGGAGGGCCTCAGATACGCAGTATTTT. This gives the protein CASSLASGRASDTQYF.

This clone was observed once. The chain joins TRBV5-4 to TRBJ2-7; tentatively, D is TRBD1 (6 bases). Germline CDR1 and CDR2: SGHNT and YYREEE (reference sequence). The length of the CDR3 is 14 residues. The V end lost 2 bases, the J end lost 3 bases, and 12 bases lay between the germline ends. The CDR3 spells CASSLRGGNYEQYF. DNA for the CDR3: TGTGCCAGCAGCTTACGAGGGGGTAACTACGAGCAGTACTTC.

The genes are TRBV18 and TRBJ1-1; D is ambiguous. The V gene lost 3 bases and the J gene lost 1 base, with 12 bases spanning the gap. The germline gives CDR1 KGHSH, CDR2 LQKENI. CDR3 size: 15 residues. This chain's CDR3 is CASSPGSGQNTEAFF. The CDR3 DNA reads as TGTGCCAGCTCACCTGGCAGCGGGCAGAACACTGAAGCTTTCTTT.

A note on this clone: The same CDR3 also results from other DNA sequences found in this sample. The chain joins TRBV28 to TRBJ1-2; D is ambiguous. V gave up 1 base and J gave up 3 bases, with 15 bases separating them. This CDR3 spans 16 amino acids. Germline V gene sequence: CDR1 MDHEN, CDR2 SYDVKM. The DNA for the CDR3 is TGTGCCAGCAGTTTATACGCGAGGATGGGTCACTATGGCTACACCTTC. Protein: CASSLYARMGHYGYTF.

The chain recombines TRBV29-1 with TRBJ2-1, with D possibly matching TRBD1 (6 bases). The CDR3 contains 15 residues. V shed 1 base and J shed 3 bases, with 13 bases lying between them. Looked up from germline, CDR1 is SQVTM and CDR2 is ANQGSEA. The CDR3 DNA reads TGCAGCGTTGAAGGCGCGAAGGACAGCTACAATGAGCAGTTCTTC. This gives the protein CSVEGAKDSYNEQFF.